This T cell receptor beta chain was identified in a study of T-cell memory formation after mild COVID-19. Whole-study context: Largely, TCR clusters stayed within a single donor.

Findings of the study overall: Those CD4+ clones that contracted were mainly in CM and EM (CD8+ ones in EMRA).

As for this clonotype: The antigen is unknown.

Sample barcodes and UMIs were carried by the TCR alpha and TCR beta cDNA libraries that 5'RACE generated with constant-segment primers. From the 5' RACE reads, TCRdb called clonotypes with MiXCR, one entry per CDR3 protein. Of 350,000 to 450,000 distinct CDR3 sequences detected, less than 25% appear once; the ten largest clones hold roughly 9.7%. Germline CDR1 reads SGDLS; CDR2 reads YYNGEE. V lost 0 bases to trimming and J lost 0 bases, with 10 bases between them. The CDR3 loop spans 15 amino acids. The sample was PBMCs or a T cell subset sorted from them (not recorded which). The TCR originated in an adult woman who had mild COVID-19 (a few samples of this study predate the infection). Cell type and time point are not known. This chain links TRBV9 with TRBJ2-7; unclear D gene. For the CDR3, the DNA is TGTGCCAGCAGCGTAGATTGGCAGGTCTCCTACGAGCAGTACTTC. This sequence encodes CASSVDWQVSYEQYF.